Below, 9 T cell receptor beta chains from the same sample are listed, as sequenced in a study of untreated major depressive disorder. Produced via immunoSEQ multiplex PCR; TCRdb's table is partial and in-frame only. The table has just over 20,000 clones, 87% seen once. Input material: CD4+ T cells from PBMCs. The receptors were sampled from a woman in her thirties in good health.

This clone was seen just once. The chain joins TRBV5-6 to TRBJ1-2, with TRBD1 matching over 8 bases. V shed 0 bases and J 3 bases; nucleotides not matched to a gene: 1. Per the germline V gene, CDR1 is SGHDT and CDR2 is YYEEEE. This CDR3 spans 14 amino acids. CDR3 region: CASSLDRGDYGYTF. CDR3 nucleotides: TGTGCCAGCAGCTTGGACAGGGGGGACTATGGCTACACCTTC. The full variable domain, its missing parts supplied by reference TRBV5-6 and TRBJ1-2, is DAGVTQSPTHLIKTRGQQVTLRCSPKSGHDTVSWYQQALGQGPQFIFQYYEEEERQRGNFPDRFSGHQFPNYSSELNVNALLLGDSALYLCASSLDRGDYGYTFGSGTRLTVV.

This clone was counted between two and nine times. The V call is TRBV5-1, the J call TRBJ1-3; 7 bases match TRBD1. The germline CDR1 and CDR2 sequences are SGHRS and YFSETQ. The CDR3 sequence is 17 residues long. Germline trimming cut 4 bases from V and 0 bases from J; bases unmatched to any gene: 10. The CDR3: CASSRTGQQSSGNTIYF. The CDR3 DNA follows: TGCGCCAGCAGCCGGACGGGACAGCAAAGCTCTGGAAACACCATATATTTT.

V gene TRBV19 combines with J gene TRBJ1-2, with D unresolved. This CDR3 spans 15 amino acids. V was shortened by 0 bases and J by 1 base, with 9 bases between the two germline ends. Germline V CDR1 and CDR2: LNHDA, SQIVND (reference sequence). Here the CDR3 reads CASSIDRGVNYGYTF. CDR3 coding DNA: TGTGCCAGTAGTATAGATCGGGGAGTTAACTATGGCTACACCTTC.

This chain uses TRBV27 with TRBJ1-5, with D uncertain. V was clipped by 3 bases and J by 0 bases, with 6 bases between them. Germline V gives CDR1 MNHEY, CDR2 SMNVEV (reference sequence). The CDR3 has 14 amino acids. The CDR3 sequence is CASSLRYSNQPQHF. CDR3 nucleotides: TGTGCCAGCAGTTTGCGTTATAGCAATCAGCCCCAGCATTTT.

The J gene is TRBJ1-6, the V gene TRBV7-9; a possible D gene is TRBD1 (6 bases). The germline CDR1 and CDR2 sequences are SEHNR and FQNEAQ (reference sequence). This CDR3 has 15 amino acids. The ends were cut back, 1 base at V and 9 bases at J, with 13 bases in the middle. The CDR3 DNA sequence: TGTGCCAGCAGCTTAGGGGGGGCTGCTGGTTCACCCCTCCACTTT. This codes for CASSLGGAAGSPLHF.

The chain is built from TRBV7-2 and TRBJ2-5; perhaps TRBD2 as D (5 bases). The CDR3 contains 13 residues. V gave up 1 base and J gave up 6 bases, with 9 bases separating them. Germline V gene sequence: CDR1 SGHTA, CDR2 FQGNSA. CDR3 loop: CASSLELEKTQYF. The CDR3 DNA is TGTGCCAGCAGCTTAGAACTAGAAAAGACCCAGTACTTC.

This rearrangement joins TRBV7-2 to TRBJ1-5, with D hard to call. Germline lookup yields CDR1 SGHTA and CDR2 FQGNSA. This CDR3 is built from 13 residues. Deletions cut 1 base from V and 6 bases from J, with 7 bases between. The CDR3 bases are TGTGCCAGCAGCTTAGATGGGTTTCAGCCCCAGCATTTT. Encoded protein: CASSLDGFQPQHF.

This chain uses TRBV7-2 with TRBJ2-1, with 9 nucleotides matching TRBD1. The ends lost 5 bases at V and 4 bases at J; junction bases unmatched: 6. Per the germline V gene, CDR1 is SGHTA and CDR2 is FQGNSA. The CDR3 runs to 15 residues. The CDR3 is CASSPGQGKYNEQFF. CDR3 nucleotide sequence: TGTGCCAGCAGCCCTGGACAGGGGAAATACAATGAGCAGTTCTTC.

This chain uses TRBV11-2 with TRBJ2-3; 10 nucleotides match TRBD1. Trimming cost V 1 base and J 4 bases; bases outside gene matches: 5. CDR3 size: 16 residues. The germline CDR1 and CDR2 sequences are SGHAT and FQNNGV. CDR3 sequence (DNA): TGTGCCAGCAGCTTAGGGGGACAGGGGAGGGCAGATACGCAGTATTTT. This encodes CASSLGGQGRADTQYF.